The 6 T cell receptor beta chains below were found in one sample sequenced in a study of T cell clonality in common variable immunodeficiency. Produced via immunoSEQ multiplex PCR; TCRdb's table is partial and in-frame only. This sample includes about 42,000 clones with no singletons; its ten biggest clones take up approximately 1.4%. What was sequenced was peripheral blood mononuclear cells. All receptors come from a person between 18 and 70 years old in good health.

This clone was counted ten times or more. The read stops 3 residues short of the end of the CDR3; the missing end is completed from the germline J gene. The J gene is TRBJ2-7, the V gene TRBV20-1, with a possible D match to TRBD2 (6 bases). V was shortened by 3 bases and J by 3 bases, with 9 bases between the two germline ends. CDR3 length: 12 residues. CDR1 and CDR2 (germline): DFQATT, SNEGSKA (reference sequence). The DNA read from the CDR3 is TGCAGTGCTAGGCGGCGGGACTACGAG. Its translation: CSARRRDYE. In full, the CDR3 is CSARRRDYEQYF.

This clone has only a few counts. The CDR3 sequence is CARSSDSNTGELFF. CDR3 bases read: TGTGCCAGAAGCTCGGACTCGAACACCGGGGAG. The chain has TRBV5-3 and TRBJ2-2; perhaps TRBD2 as D (5 bases). Read data end 3 residues before the CDR3 end; the end is taken from the germline J gene. TRBV5-3 belongs to the ORF category, with a function that is uncertain. With 3 bases removed from V and 0 bases from J, the gap between germline ends came to 6 bases. CDR3 length: 14 residues.

This clone was detected ten times or more. The read comes to an end 3 residues before the CDR3 does, leaving the germline J gene to fill in the end. The chain combines TRBV20-1 with TRBJ2-3; a possible D gene is TRBD1 (5 bases). This CDR3 contains 15 residues. Germline V CDR1 and CDR2: DFQATT, SNEGSKA (reference sequence). With 0 bases removed from V and 0 bases from J, the gap between germline ends came to 10 bases. The sequenced CDR3 bases are TGCAGTGCTAGAGATACCAGGGCTAGCACAGATACG. This encodes CSARDTRASTDT. In full, the CDR3 is CSARDTRASTDTQYF.

This clone was observed at least ten times. The missing CDR3 end, 3 residues past where the read stops, is filled in from the germline J gene. The chain recombines TRBV6-4 with TRBJ2-3; D is perhaps TRBD2 (6 bases). This CDR3 contains 16 residues. V lost 4 bases and J 5 bases, leaving 19 bases between the germline ends. Germline CDR1 is MRHNA and CDR2 is SNTAGT. The CDR3 sequence: CASSVGEALGGDTQYF. The sequenced part of the CDR3 DNA is TGTGCCAGCAGTGTAGGAGAAGCCCTGGGGGGAGATACG.

This clone has a count of ten or more. The CDR3 end falls 3 residues outside the read, so it is completed with the germline J gene. The chain couples TRBV6-4 to TRBJ1-1; TRBD1 aligns across 8 bases. Germline V gives CDR1 MRHNA, CDR2 SNTAGT. CDR3 size: 16 residues. The J segment lost 6 bases and the V segment lost 1 base, leaving 10 bases of the junction unmatched. CDR3 sequence reads: CASSDLPGGSRAEAFF. The part of the CDR3 DNA that was read is TGTGCCAGCAGTGACTTGCCAGGGGGCTCCCGTGCTGAA.

With regard to this clone: The CDR3 end is not reached by the read, which stops 3 residues before it; the germline J gene fills it in. V and J are TRBV20-1 and TRBJ2-1; a possible D gene is TRBD2 (7 bases). CDR1 is DFQATT and CDR2 is SNEGSKA in the germline V gene (reference sequence). There are 15 residues in the CDR3. V was cut by 6 bases and J by 0 bases, with 15 bases left in between. CDR3 DNA, as far as it was read: TGCAGTGCGCCCGGGGGGCCCAGCTCCTACAATGAG. Translated: CSAPGGPSSYNE. The entire CDR3 is CSAPGGPSSYNEQFF.